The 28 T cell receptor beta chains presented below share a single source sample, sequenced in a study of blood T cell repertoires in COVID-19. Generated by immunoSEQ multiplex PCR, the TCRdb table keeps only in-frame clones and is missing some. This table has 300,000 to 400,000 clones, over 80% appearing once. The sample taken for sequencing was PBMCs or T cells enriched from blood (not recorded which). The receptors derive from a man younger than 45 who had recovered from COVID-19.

This chain's CDR3 is CASSMGLTGPYGYTF. CDR3 nucleotide sequence: TGTGCCAGTAGTATGGGGCTGACAGGTCCCTATGGCTACACCTTC. V is TRBV19 and J is TRBJ1-2; tentative D call: TRBD1 (6 bases). The ends were cut back, 3 bases at V and 4 bases at J, with 15 bases in the middle. The CDR3 is made up of 15 amino acids. Germline V CDR1 and CDR2: LNHDA, SQIVND (reference sequence).

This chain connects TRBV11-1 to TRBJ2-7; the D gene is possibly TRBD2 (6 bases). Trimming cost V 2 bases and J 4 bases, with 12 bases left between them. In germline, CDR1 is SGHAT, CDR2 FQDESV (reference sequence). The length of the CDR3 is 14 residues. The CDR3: CASSLRLEGYEQYF. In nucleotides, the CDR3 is TGTGCCAGCAGCTTAAGGTTGGAGGGTTACGAGCAGTACTTC.

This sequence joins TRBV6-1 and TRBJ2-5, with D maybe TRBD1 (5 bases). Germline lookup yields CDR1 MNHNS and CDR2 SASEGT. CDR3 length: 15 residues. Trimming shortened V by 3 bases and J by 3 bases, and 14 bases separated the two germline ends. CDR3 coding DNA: TGTGCCAGCAGTGAGGCTCTAGGGGTAGAAGAGACCCAGTACTTC. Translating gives CASSEALGVEETQYF.

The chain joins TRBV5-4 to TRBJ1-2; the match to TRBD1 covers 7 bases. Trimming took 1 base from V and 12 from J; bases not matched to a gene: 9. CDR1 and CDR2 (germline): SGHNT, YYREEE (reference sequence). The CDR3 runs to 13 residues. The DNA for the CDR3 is TGTGCCAGCAGCTTGAAGGGACAGTCTAGGGACACCTTC. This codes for CASSLKGQSRDTF.

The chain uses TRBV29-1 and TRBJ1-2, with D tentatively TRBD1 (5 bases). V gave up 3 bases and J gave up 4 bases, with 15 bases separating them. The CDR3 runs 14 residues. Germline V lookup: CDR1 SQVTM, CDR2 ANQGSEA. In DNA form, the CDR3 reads TGCAGCGTTGACAAGACAGAGCGAAGCTATGGCTACACCTTC. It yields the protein CSVDKTERSYGYTF.

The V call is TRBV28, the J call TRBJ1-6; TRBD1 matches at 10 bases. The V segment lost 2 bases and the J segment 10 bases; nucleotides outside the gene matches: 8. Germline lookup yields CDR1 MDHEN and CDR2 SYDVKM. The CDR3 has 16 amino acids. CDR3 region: CASSLMGQGFESPLHF. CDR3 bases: TGTGCCAGCAGTTTAATGGGACAGGGGTTCGAATCACCCCTCCACTTT.

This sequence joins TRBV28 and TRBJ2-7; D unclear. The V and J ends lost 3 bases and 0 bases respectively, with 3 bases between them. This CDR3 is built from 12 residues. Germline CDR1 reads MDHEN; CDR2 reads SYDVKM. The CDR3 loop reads CASSFLSYEQYF. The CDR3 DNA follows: TGTGCCAGCAGTTTCCTCTCCTACGAGCAGTACTTC. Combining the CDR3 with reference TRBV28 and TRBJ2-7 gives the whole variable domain DVKVTQSSRYLVKRTGEKVFLECVQDMDHENMFWYRQDPGLGLRLIYFSYDVKMKEKGDIPEGYSVSREKKERFSLILESASTNQTSMYLCASSFLSYEQYFGPGTRLTVT.

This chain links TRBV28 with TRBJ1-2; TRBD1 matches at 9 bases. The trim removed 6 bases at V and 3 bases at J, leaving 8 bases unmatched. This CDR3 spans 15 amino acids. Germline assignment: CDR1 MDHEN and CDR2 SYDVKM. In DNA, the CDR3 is TGTGCCAGCAGCCCCGGGACAGGGAACCACTATGGCTACACCTTC. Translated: CASSPGTGNHYGYTF.

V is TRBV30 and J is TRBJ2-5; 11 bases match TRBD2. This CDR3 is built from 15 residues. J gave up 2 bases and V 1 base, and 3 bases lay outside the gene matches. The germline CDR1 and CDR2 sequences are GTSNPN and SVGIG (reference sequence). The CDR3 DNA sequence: TGTGCCTGGAGTGCCAGACTAGCGGGGCAAGAGACCCAGTACTTC. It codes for CAWSARLAGQETQYF.

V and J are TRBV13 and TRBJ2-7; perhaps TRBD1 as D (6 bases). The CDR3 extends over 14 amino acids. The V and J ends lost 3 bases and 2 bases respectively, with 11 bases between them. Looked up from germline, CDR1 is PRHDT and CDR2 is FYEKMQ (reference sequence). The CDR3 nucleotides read TGTGCCAGCAGCTTTGGGGGACAAACCTACGAGCAGTACTTC. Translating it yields CASSFGGQTYEQYF.

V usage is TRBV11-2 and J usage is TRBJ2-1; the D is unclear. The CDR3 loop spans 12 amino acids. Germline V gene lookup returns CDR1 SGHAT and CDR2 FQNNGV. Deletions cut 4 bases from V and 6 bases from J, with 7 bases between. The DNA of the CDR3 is TGTGCCAGCAGCTGGCAGTCCAATGAGCAGTTCTTC. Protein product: CASSWQSNEQFF.

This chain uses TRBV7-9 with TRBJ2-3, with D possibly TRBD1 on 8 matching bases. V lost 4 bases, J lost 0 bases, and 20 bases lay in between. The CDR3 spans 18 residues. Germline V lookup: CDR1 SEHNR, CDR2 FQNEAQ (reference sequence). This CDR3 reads CASSSWTGTGGSTDTQYF. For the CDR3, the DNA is TGTGCCAGCAGCTCCTGGACAGGGACGGGGGGAAGCACAGATACGCAGTATTTT.

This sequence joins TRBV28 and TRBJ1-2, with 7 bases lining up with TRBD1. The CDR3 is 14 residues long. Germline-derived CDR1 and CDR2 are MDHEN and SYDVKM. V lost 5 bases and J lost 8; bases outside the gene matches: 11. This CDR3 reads CASSTPGQVGGYTF. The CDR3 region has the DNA TGTGCCAGCAGTACCCCCGGACAGGTGGGCGGCTACACCTTC.

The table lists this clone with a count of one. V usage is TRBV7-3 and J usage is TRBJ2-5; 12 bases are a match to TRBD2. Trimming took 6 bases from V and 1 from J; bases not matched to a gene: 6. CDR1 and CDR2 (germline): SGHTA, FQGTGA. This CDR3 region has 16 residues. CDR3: CASSSGLAGSQETQYF. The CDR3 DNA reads TGTGCCAGCAGTTCCGGACTAGCGGGATCCCAAGAGACCCAGTACTTC.

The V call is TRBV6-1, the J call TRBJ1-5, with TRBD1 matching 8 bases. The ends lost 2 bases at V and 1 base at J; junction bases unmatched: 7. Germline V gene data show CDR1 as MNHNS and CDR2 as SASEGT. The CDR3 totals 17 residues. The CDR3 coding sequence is TGTGCCAGCAGTGAATGGACAGGGACCTTAAGCAATCAGCCCCAGCATTTT. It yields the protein CASSEWTGTLSNQPQHF.

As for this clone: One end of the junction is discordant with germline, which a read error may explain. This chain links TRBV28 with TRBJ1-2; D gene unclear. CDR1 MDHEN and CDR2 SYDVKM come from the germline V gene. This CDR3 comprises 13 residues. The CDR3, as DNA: TGTGCCAGCAGTCGAACCCCTAAGTATGGCTACACCTTC. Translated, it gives CASSRTPKYGYTF.

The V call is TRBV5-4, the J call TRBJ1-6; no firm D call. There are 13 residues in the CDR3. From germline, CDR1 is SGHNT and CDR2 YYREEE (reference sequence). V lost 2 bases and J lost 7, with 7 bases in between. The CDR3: CASSFGANSPLHF. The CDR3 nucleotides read TGTGCCAGCAGCTTTGGTGCGAATTCACCCCTCCACTTT.

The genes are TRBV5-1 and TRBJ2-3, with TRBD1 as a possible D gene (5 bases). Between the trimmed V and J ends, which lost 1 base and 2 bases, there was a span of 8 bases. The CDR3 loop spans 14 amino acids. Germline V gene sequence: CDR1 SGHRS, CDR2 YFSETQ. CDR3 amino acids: CASSLQGTTDTQYF. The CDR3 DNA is TGCGCCAGCAGCTTGCAGGGCACCACAGATACGCAGTATTTT.

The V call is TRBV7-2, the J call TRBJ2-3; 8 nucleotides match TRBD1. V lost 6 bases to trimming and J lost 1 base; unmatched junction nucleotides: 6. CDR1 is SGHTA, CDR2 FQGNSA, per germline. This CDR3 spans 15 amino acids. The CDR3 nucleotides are TGTGCCAGCAGGACAGGGGCGGTGGGCACAGATACGCAGTATTTT. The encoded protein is CASRTGAVGTDTQYF. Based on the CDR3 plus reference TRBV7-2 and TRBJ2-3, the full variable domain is GAGVSQSPSNKVTEKGKDVELRCDPISGHTALYWYRQSLGQGLEFLIYFQGNSAPDKSGLPSDRFSAERTGGSVSTLTIQRTQQEDSAVYLCASRTGAVGTDTQYFGPGTRLTVL.

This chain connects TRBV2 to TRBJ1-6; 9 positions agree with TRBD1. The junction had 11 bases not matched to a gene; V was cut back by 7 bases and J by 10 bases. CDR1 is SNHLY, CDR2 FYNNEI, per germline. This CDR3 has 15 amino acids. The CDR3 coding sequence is TGTGCCAGCATGTCCGGGACAGGGTCGCTCTCACCCCTCCACTTT. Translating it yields CASMSGTGSLSPLHF.

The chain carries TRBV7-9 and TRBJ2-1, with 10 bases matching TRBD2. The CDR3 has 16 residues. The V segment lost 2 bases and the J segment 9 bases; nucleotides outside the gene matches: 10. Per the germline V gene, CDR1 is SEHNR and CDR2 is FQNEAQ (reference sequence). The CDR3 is CASSLSQRGGQVEQFF. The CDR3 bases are TGTGCCAGCAGCTTATCGCAGCGGGGGGGCCAAGTTGAGCAGTTCTTC.

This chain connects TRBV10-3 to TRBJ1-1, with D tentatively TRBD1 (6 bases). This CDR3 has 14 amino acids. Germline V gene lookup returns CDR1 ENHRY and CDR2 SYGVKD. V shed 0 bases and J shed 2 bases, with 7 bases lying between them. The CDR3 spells CAISESGTNTEAFF. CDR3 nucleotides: TGTGCCATCAGTGAGTCGGGGACAAACACTGAAGCTTTCTTT.

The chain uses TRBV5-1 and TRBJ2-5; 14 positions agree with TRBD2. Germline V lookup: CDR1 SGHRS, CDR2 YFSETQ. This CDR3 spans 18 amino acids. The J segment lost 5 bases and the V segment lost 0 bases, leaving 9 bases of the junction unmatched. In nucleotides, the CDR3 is TGCGCCAGCAGCTTGGGACTAGCGGGGGGGCCGAGCCAGGAGACCCAGTACTTC. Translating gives CASSLGLAGGPSQETQYF. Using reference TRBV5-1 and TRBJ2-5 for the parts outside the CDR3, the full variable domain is KAGVTQTPRYLIKTRGQQVTLSCSPISGHRSVSWYQQTPGQGLQFLFEYFSETQRNKGNFPGRFSGRQFSNSRSEMNVSTLELGDSALYLCASSLGLAGGPSQETQYFGPGTRLLVL.

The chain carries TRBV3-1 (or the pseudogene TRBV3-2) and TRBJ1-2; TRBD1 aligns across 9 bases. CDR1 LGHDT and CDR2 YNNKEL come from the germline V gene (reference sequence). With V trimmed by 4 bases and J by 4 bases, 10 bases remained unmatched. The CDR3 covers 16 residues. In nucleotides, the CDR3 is TGTGCCAGCAGCCCAGAACGGGACAGGGCCCTCTATGGCTACACCTTC. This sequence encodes CASSPERDRALYGYTF.

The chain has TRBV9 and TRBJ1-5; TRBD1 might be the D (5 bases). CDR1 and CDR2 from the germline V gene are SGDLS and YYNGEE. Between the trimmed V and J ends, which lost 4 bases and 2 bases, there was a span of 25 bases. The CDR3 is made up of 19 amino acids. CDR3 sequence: CASSPSWGREVIGNQPQHF. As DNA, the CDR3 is TGTGCCAGCAGCCCATCCTGGGGCAGGGAGGTTATCGGCAATCAGCCCCAGCATTTT.

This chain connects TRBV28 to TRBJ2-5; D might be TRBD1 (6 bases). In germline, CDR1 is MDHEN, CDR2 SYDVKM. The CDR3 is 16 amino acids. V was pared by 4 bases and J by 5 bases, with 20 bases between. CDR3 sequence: CASSYPTGVFGETQYF. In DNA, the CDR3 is TGTGCCAGCAGTTATCCGACAGGCGTTTTTGGGGAGACCCAGTACTTC.

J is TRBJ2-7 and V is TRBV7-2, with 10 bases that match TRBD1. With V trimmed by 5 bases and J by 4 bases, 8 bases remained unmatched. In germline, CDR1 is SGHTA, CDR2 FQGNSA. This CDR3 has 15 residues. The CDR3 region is CASSTRTGGTYEQYF. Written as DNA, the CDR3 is TGTGCCAGCAGCACGAGGACAGGGGGGACTTACGAGCAGTACTTC.

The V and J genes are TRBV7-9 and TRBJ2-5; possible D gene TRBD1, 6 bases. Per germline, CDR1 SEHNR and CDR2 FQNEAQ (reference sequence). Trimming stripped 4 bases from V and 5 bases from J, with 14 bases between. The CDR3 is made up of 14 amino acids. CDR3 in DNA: TGTGCCAGCAGCTCGGGAAACAGGGTGGAGACCCAGTACTTC. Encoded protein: CASSSGNRVETQYF. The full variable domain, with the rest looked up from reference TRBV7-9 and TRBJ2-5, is DTGVSQNPRHKITKRGQNVTFRCDPISEHNRLYWYRQTLGQGPEFLTYFQNEAQLEKSRLLSDRFSAERPKGSFSTLEIQRTEQGDSAMYLCASSSGNRVETQYFGPGTRLLVL.